A single T cell receptor (beta chain) is shown here with its context. The antigen remains undetermined. Germline V gene lookup returns CDR1 MNHEY and CDR2 SVGAGI. J gave up 2 bases and V 0 bases, and 0 bases lay outside the gene matches. CDR3 length: 15 amino acids. It was with 60 Vbeta and 13 Jbeta primers that the PCR ran. The assay was immunoSEQ multiplex PCR, and TCRdb's table has in-frame clones only and misses some. The sample has over 100,000 clones; about 80% are singletons. The sample originates from a study of cytomegalovirus exposure and HLA in healthy donors. General observations from the study: Researchers had no immune exposure information except CMV serostatus available. TRBV6-2, TRBV6-3 and some other V segments were excluded as indistinguishable. Three CMV-associated chains were confirmed in vitro to be specific for CMV antigens.

V and J are TRBV6-5 and TRBJ1-3; 8 bases are shared with TRBD1. The receptor was isolated from a man aged 25 to 45 in good health and CMV-seronegative. Sequencing was carried out using PBMCs. Here the CDR3 reads CASSYSTGAGNTIYF. Here the CDR3 DNA reads TGTGCCAGCAGTTACTCGACAGGGGCTGGAAACACCATATATTTT.